A single sample is the source of the 16 T cell receptor beta chains below, sequenced in a study of T cells after yellow fever vaccination. TCRdb re-analysed the 5' RACE reads in MiXCR, keeping a single row per CDR3 protein. This sample has about 300,000 distinct CDR3 sequences, with around 8.6% found just once. Sequenced material: CD4+ T cells sorted from PBMCs, taken 5 days after the yellow fever booster vaccination. These receptors were obtained from a man in his late teens or twenties who received the YFV17D yellow fever vaccine.

The sample holds a few counts of this clonotype. CDR3 DNA: TGTGCCAGCAGTCCGACTAGCGGGGTGGGAGAGCAGTTCTTC. This gives the protein CASSPTSGVGEQFF. V is TRBV12-3 or TRBV12-4 and J is TRBJ2-1; 11 nucleotides align to TRBD2. J was trimmed by 10 bases and V by 5 bases; bases with no gene match: 7. This CDR3 comprises 14 residues.

Many counts were recorded for this clonotype. The chain has TRBV12-3 or TRBV12-4 and TRBJ2-7; TRBD2 is a possible D gene (5 bases). Trimming left V 6 bases short and J 0 bases short, with 12 bases between. The CDR3 has 14 residues. For the CDR3, the DNA is TGTGCCAGCAGCCCCCGACTAAACTCCTACGAGCAGTACTTC. It is translated as CASSPRLNSYEQYF.

This clonotype was counted ten times or more. The CDR3 loop reads CASSKDRFEAFF. CDR3 in DNA: TGTGCCAGCAGCAAGGACAGGTTTGAAGCTTTCTTT. This chain joins TRBV28 and TRBJ1-1, with TRBD1 identical over 7 bases. J gave up 7 bases and V 6 bases, and 5 bases lay outside the gene matches. The CDR3 has 12 residues. Germline V gene lookup returns CDR1 MDHEN and CDR2 SYDVKM.

This chain links TRBV7-9 with TRBJ1-5; D remains unclear. Germline CDR1 and CDR2: SEHNR and FQNEAQ (reference sequence). CDR3 length: 15 amino acids. Trimming shortened V by 4 bases and J by 6 bases, and 16 bases separated the two germline ends. The CDR3 region is CASSSSPAGGQPQHF. The CDR3 DNA reads TGTGCCAGCAGCTCCTCCCCGGCAGGCGGTCAGCCCCAGCATTTT.

This clonotype was seen a handful of times. The chain links TRBV21-1 to TRBJ1-1. TRBV21-1 is a pseudogene segment. The CDR3 is 21 residues long. CDR3 sequence: CATPTRPGGRFRRDMNTEAFF. CDR3 DNA: TGTGCCACCCCCACCCGGCCGGGGGGCCGGTTTCGGCGAGACATGAACACTGAAGCTTTCTTT.

The chain carries TRBV6-2 or TRBV6-3 and TRBJ1-1; 7 bases map to TRBD1. This CDR3 spans 13 amino acids. Losses at the gene ends were 2 bases for V and 8 bases for J; bases not matched to a gene: 5. Germline V gene data show CDR1 as MNHEY and CDR2 as SVGEGT. CDR3 sequence: CASSYPQGFEAFF. The CDR3 region has the DNA TGTGCCAGCAGTTACCCACAGGGGTTCGAAGCTTTCTTT.

The chain has TRBV29-1 and TRBJ2-5; 10 bases align to TRBD2. CDR1 and CDR2 from the germline V gene are SQVTM and ANQGSEA. After removal of 4 bases from V and 1 base from J, the junction contained 6 bases not matched to a gene. The CDR3 runs 15 residues. The CDR3 loop is CSVGRSGGPQETQYF. CDR3 nucleotide sequence: TGCAGCGTTGGGCGTAGCGGGGGGCCCCAAGAGACCCAGTACTTC.

This clonotype has at least ten counts. V and J are TRBV4-3 and TRBJ1-2; 9 bases fit TRBD1. The CDR3 runs 14 residues. Germline V gene lookup returns CDR1 LGHNA and CDR2 YSLEER. V dropped 5 bases and J dropped 0; count of bases not matched to a gene: 1. The CDR3 loop reads CASSRDRANYGYTF. CDR3 sequence (DNA): TGCGCCAGCAGCAGGGACAGGGCTAACTATGGCTACACCTTC.

This clonotype has only a few counts. This chain connects TRBV10-1 to TRBJ2-7; D is possibly TRBD1 (6 bases). Germline V lookup: CDR1 WNHNN, CDR2 SYGVQD (reference sequence). V shed 7 bases and J shed 5 bases, with 18 bases lying between them. The CDR3 is made up of 14 amino acids. CDR3: CASKDNRAGDEQYF. The CDR3 coding sequence is TGCGCCAGCAAGGACAACAGGGCTGGTGACGAGCAGTACTTC.

V and J are TRBV4-1 and TRBJ2-5, with D hard to call. Trimming left V 2 bases short and J 7 bases short, with 11 bases between. The CDR3 has 13 residues. Per germline, CDR1 MGHRA and CDR2 YSYEKL. CDR3: CASSQPALGTQYF. CDR3 nucleotide sequence: TGCGCCAGCAGCCAACCGGCCCTAGGGACCCAGTACTTC.

The chain is built from TRBV7-2 and TRBJ2-3; TRBD2 matches at 9 bases. Germline trimming cut 1 base from V and 2 bases from J; bases unmatched to any gene: 7. The CDR3 is 17 amino acids. The germline V gene has CDR1 SGHTA and CDR2 FQGNSA. This CDR3 reads CASSLDGAGGPTDTQYF. In DNA form, the CDR3 reads TGTGCCAGCAGCTTAGACGGGGCGGGGGGGCCCACAGATACGCAGTATTTT.

The V call is TRBV28, the J call TRBJ2-7; 7 bases match TRBD1. Trimming cost V 5 bases and J 3 bases; bases outside gene matches: 13. The CDR3 consists of 16 residues. Germline V lookup: CDR1 MDHEN, CDR2 SYDVKM. In DNA form, the CDR3 reads TGTGCCAGCAGTCCATCCACACAGGGGAAATACTACGAGCAGTACGTC. Amino acids: CASSPSTQGKYYEQYV.

Only a few counts were recorded for this clonotype. The rearrangement joins TRBV6-2 or TRBV6-3 to TRBJ1-5, with 12 bases fitting TRBD1. From germline, CDR1 is MNHEY and CDR2 SVGEGT. This CDR3 spans 17 amino acids. J lost 0 bases, V lost 5 bases, and 5 bases had no gene match. CDR3 DNA: TGTGCCAGCAGTCCCGGGACAGGGGGCGTTAGCAATCAGCCCCAGCATTTT. It is translated as CASSPGTGGVSNQPQHF.

This clonotype was seen more than once but under ten times. The chain uses TRBV28 and TRBJ2-1; 10 nucleotides agree with TRBD2. Germline CDR1 and CDR2: MDHEN and SYDVKM. The J segment lost 3 bases and the V segment lost 5 bases, leaving 4 bases of the junction unmatched. The CDR3 runs to 15 residues. The CDR3 DNA sequence: TGTGCCAGCAGTATCCTAGCGGGGGTCTACAATGAGCAGTTCTTC. Translating it yields CASSILAGVYNEQFF. The full variable domain, rest sourced from reference TRBV28 and TRBJ2-1, is DVKVTQSSRYLVKRTGEKVFLECVQDMDHENMFWYRQDPGLGLRLIYFSYDVKMKEKGDIPEGYSVSREKKERFSLILESASTNQTSMYLCASSILAGVYNEQFFGPGTRLTVL.

This clonotype was observed many times. This rearrangement joins TRBV19 to TRBJ1-5; possible D gene TRBD1, 6 bases. Between the trimmed V and J ends, which lost 6 bases and 9 bases, there was a span of 21 bases. The CDR3 is 15 amino acids. CDR1 and CDR2 from the germline V gene are LNHDA and SQIVND (reference sequence). The DNA for the CDR3 is TGTGCCAGTAGCCTAGGACAGCGTATCATTTTGCCCCAGCATTTT. Translated, it gives CASSLGQRIILPQHF.

This clonotype has more than one count but fewer than ten. CDR3 in amino acids: CASSVQGERQPQHF. Written as DNA, the CDR3 is TGTGCCAGCTCGGTTCAGGGTGAACGCCAGCCCCAGCATTTT. The chain combines TRBV18 with TRBJ1-5; possibly TRBD1 for D (5 bases). The CDR3 loop spans 14 amino acids. V shed 6 bases and J shed 7 bases, with 16 bases lying between them. Per the germline V gene, CDR1 is KGHSH and CDR2 is LQKENI.